One and the same sample provided the 5 T cell receptor beta chains below, sequenced in a study of blood T cell repertoires in COVID-19. Some clones are missing from TCRdb's copy, which holds only in-frame ones; the method was immunoSEQ multiplex PCR. Of about 210,000 clones listed, under 95% are singletons. The sequenced sample was peripheral blood. Receptor source: a man under 40 with acute or convalescent COVID-19.

The genes are TRBV4-2 and TRBJ2-6; tentative D call: TRBD2 (6 bases). The V end lost 0 bases, the J end lost 4 bases, and 19 bases lay between the germline ends. This CDR3 is 19 amino acids long. CDR1 LGHNA and CDR2 YNFKEQ come from the germline V gene. The CDR3 region has the DNA TGTGCCAGCAGCCAAGATTTGGCTCGGGGACTGGGGGGGGCCAACGTCCTGACTTTC. This gives the protein CASSQDLARGLGGANVLTF.

The V call is TRBV7-2, the J call TRBJ1-6; D unresolved. The CDR3 runs to 15 residues. Germline V gene data show CDR1 as SGHTA and CDR2 as FQGNSA. The germline V and J ends were trimmed by 1 base and 5 bases, with 9 bases remaining between them. The CDR3 DNA follows: TGTGCCAGCAGCTTAGACCACAACAATAATTCACCCCTCCACTTT. It specifies CASSLDHNNNSPLHF.

The rearrangement joins TRBV19 to TRBJ1-2, with D unclear. V was trimmed by 5 bases and J by 1 base, leaving 14 bases between them. This CDR3 is 15 amino acids long. Germline V CDR1 and CDR2: LNHDA, SQIVND (reference sequence). CDR3: CASSRNIPGNYGYTF. As DNA, the CDR3 is TGTGCCAGTAGTCGTAATATACCGGGTAACTATGGCTACACCTTC.

The J gene is TRBJ2-3, the V gene TRBV28; 11 nucleotides match TRBD2. The CDR3 extends over 15 amino acids. Germline V lookup: CDR1 MDHEN, CDR2 SYDVKM. V gave up 6 bases and J gave up 4 bases; unmatched junction bases: 6. Written as DNA, the CDR3 is TGTGCCAGCAGATATAGCGGGAGGGTATCAGATACGCAGTATTTT. Its translation: CASRYSGRVSDTQYF.

The chain carries TRBV21-1 and TRBJ2-7; TRBD2 is the table's D call, not checked against the DNA. TRBV21-1 is recorded as a pseudogene. The CDR3 consists of 14 residues. The DNA for the CDR3 is TGTGCCAGCAGCAAAAGCCTTTTCCGCGGGGAGCAGTACTTC. As protein: CASSKSLFRGEQYF.